This T cell receptor beta chain was profiled in a study of Graves' ophthalmopathy and Graves' hyperthyroidism. Study-level information: At initial diagnosis, peripheral blood was obtained, and this preceded any treatment. Study findings and constraints: Detected in blood as well were most expanded thyroid clonotypes with frequency above 0.001.

Excluded: other autoimmune disease, uncontrolled infection, pregnancy or lactation. This clonotype was picked up many times. Antigen: not known. RNA transcripts provided the template for amplifying TCR beta CDR3 regions. First-round RT-PCR relied on HTBI primers, and a second-round multiplex PCR came next. TCRdb re-called the multiplex PCR reads with MiXCR, one entry per CDR3 protein. The table includes a few hundred thousand distinct CDR3 sequences, 20% to 25% detected once. Looked up from germline, CDR1 is MNHNS and CDR2 is SASEGT. V lost 6 bases and J lost 7; bases outside the gene matches: 5. The CDR3 runs to 14 residues.

J is TRBJ1-6 and V is TRBV6-1; 8 nucleotides match TRBD1. The source of this sequence is a woman in her 50s with Graves' ophthalmopathy. The sequenced material came from peripheral blood. CDR3 nucleotides: TGTGCCAGCAGGAAGGACAGGGTGAATTCACCCCTCCACTTT. Residues: CASRKDRVNSPLHF.